This T cell receptor (beta chain) was observed in a study of blood T cell repertoires in COVID-19. V was cut by 0 bases and J by 5 bases, with 8 bases left in between. The CDR3 covers 13 residues. Germline CDR1 SGHRS, CDR2 YFSETQ. Method: immunoSEQ multiplex PCR; TCRdb's copy keeps in-frame clones and lacks some. The table lists about 310,000 clones, around 87% of them singletons, with approximately 4% in the top ten. Sequenced sample: PBMCs or T cells enriched from blood (not recorded which). This TCR came from a woman aged 18-29 years with acute COVID-19. This chain links TRBV5-1 with TRBJ1-1; D is unclear. The CDR3 loop reads CASSLGGETEAFF. The CDR3 DNA reads TGCGCCAGCAGCTTGGGCGGGGAGACTGAAGCTTTCTTT.